These 25 T cell receptor beta chains share one sample of origin, sequenced in a study of beta chain features in type 1 diabetes. The whole isolated RNA underwent reverse transcription, so sequencing captured expressed TCRB transcripts. TCRdb's copy holds only in-frame clones and misses some; the assay was immunoSEQ multiplex PCR. Here the sample spans 250,000 or so clones, 25% to 35% being singletons. Sequenced input: central memory CD4+ T cells from blood. The receptor source for this set is a man younger than 40 in good health.

A few counts support this clone. The genes are TRBV18 and TRBJ2-5; the D gene could be TRBD1 or TRBD2 (5 bases each). The CDR3 length is 15 residues. Trimming left V 6 bases short and J 4 bases short, with 18 bases between. The germline V gene has CDR1 KGHSH and CDR2 LQKENI. The CDR3 DNA follows: TGTGCCAGCTCTCCCGGGACCCAAAATGGAGAGACCCAGTACTTC. It is translated as CASSPGTQNGETQYF. Full variable domain (rest looked up from reference TRBV18 and TRBJ2-5): NAGVMQNPRHLVRRRGQEARLRCSPMKGHSHVYWYRQLPEEGLKFMVYLQKENIIDESGMPKERFSAEFPKEGPSILRIQQVVRGDSAAYFCASSPGTQNGETQYFGPGTRLLVL.

This chain joins TRBV5-6 and TRBJ2-7; 7 bases match TRBD1. Germline CDR1 is SGHDT and CDR2 is YYEEEE. This CDR3 contains 11 residues. The J segment lost 5 bases and the V segment lost 6 bases, leaving 2 bases of the junction unmatched. Written as DNA, the CDR3 is TGTGCCAGCAACAGGGGTAACGAGCAGTACTTC. Protein product: CASNRGNEQYF.

This chain connects TRBV30 to TRBJ1-5; 8 nucleotides line up with TRBD1. The V and J ends lost 2 bases and 2 bases, in that order; junction bases with no gene match: 2. This CDR3 contains 14 residues. Germline V gene sequence: CDR1 GTSNPN, CDR2 SVGIG (reference sequence). The CDR3 here is CAWSMTGGNQPQHF. DNA for the CDR3: TGTGCCTGGAGTATGACAGGGGGCAATCAGCCCCAGCATTTT.

This chain uses TRBV19 with TRBJ2-1, with a possible D match to TRBD1 (6 bases). Trimming removed 4 bases at V and 0 bases at J, with 10 bases between. Germline loops: CDR1 LNHDA, CDR2 SQIVND (reference sequence). The CDR3 consists of 15 residues. DNA for the CDR3: TGTGCCAGTAGTAAGAAGGGGGACTCCTACAATGAGCAGTTCTTC. Its translation: CASSKKGDSYNEQFF.

This clone was recorded a few times. The J gene is TRBJ2-7, the V gene TRBV5-4; weak D call: TRBD2 (5 bases). Trimming left V 0 bases short and J 3 bases short, with 13 bases between. CDR1 SGHNT and CDR2 YYREEE come from the germline V gene (reference sequence). CDR3 size: 15 residues. The CDR3 protein is CASSLVYSADYEQYF. CDR3 nucleotides: TGTGCCAGCAGCTTGGTGTATAGCGCAGACTACGAGCAGTACTTC.

This rearrangement joins TRBV19 to TRBJ2-6; D call uncertain. Trimming shortened V by 7 bases and J by 2 bases, and 6 bases separated the two germline ends. CDR3 length: 13 residues. Germline V gives CDR1 LNHDA, CDR2 SQIVND (reference sequence). The CDR3 protein is CASTLTGANVLTF. Written as DNA, the CDR3 is TGTGCCAGTACCCTGACTGGGGCCAACGTCCTGACTTTC.

V is TRBV25-1 and J is TRBJ1-6; D gene uncertain. V was trimmed by 3 bases and J by 6 bases, leaving 12 bases between them. The CDR3 consists of 15 residues. Germline V lookup: CDR1 MGHDK, CDR2 SYGVNS. The CDR3: CASSEATGANSPLHF. The CDR3 region has the DNA TGTGCCAGCAGTGAGGCCACGGGAGCTAATTCACCCCTCCACTTT.

This clone showed up just a few times. The rearrangement joins TRBV6-5 to TRBJ1-6, with D perhaps matching TRBD1 (6 bases). The V gene's germline CDR1 is MNHEY and CDR2 SVGAGI. Deletions cut 2 bases from V and 10 bases from J, with 12 bases between. This CDR3 is 14 amino acids long. CDR3 sequence reads: CASSYLQGSSPLHF. For the CDR3, the DNA is TGTGCCAGCAGTTACCTACAGGGAAGCTCACCCCTCCACTTT.

V is TRBV30 and J is TRBJ2-7, with D possibly called TRBD1 or TRBD2 (5 bases each). Looked up from germline, CDR1 is GTSNPN and CDR2 is SVGIG (reference sequence). The CDR3 is 12 amino acids. V dropped 3 bases and J dropped 9 bases, with 15 bases sitting between them. The CDR3 DNA reads as TGTGCCTGGAGGCCGCCAGGGACGGGGCAGTACTTC. Translated: CAWRPPGTGQYF.

V is TRBV5-5 and J is TRBJ2-4; unclear D gene. The CDR3 is 15 residues long. V was clipped by 3 bases and J by 2 bases, with 12 bases between them. Germline V gene lookup returns CDR1 SGHKS and CDR2 YYEKEE (reference sequence). In DNA form, the CDR3 reads TGTGCCAGCAGCTGGCAGGACGAGACCAAAAACATTCAGTACTTC. This sequence encodes CASSWQDETKNIQYF.

This clone has just a few counts. V and J are TRBV28 and TRBJ2-1; TRBD1 matches 9 bases. V was clipped by 4 bases and J by 6 bases; unmatched bases: 7. Germline V gene data show CDR1 as MDHEN and CDR2 as SYDVKM. The CDR3 extends over 15 amino acids. For the CDR3, the DNA is TGTGCCAGCAGTTCCCCCGGGACAGGGAGCAATGAGCAGTTCTTC. It translates to CASSSPGTGSNEQFF.

The chain couples TRBV2 to TRBJ2-2; 7 nucleotides match TRBD1. Germline V lookup: CDR1 SNHLY, CDR2 FYNNEI. The CDR3 loop spans 13 amino acids. The V and J ends lost 8 bases and 5 bases, in that order; junction bases with no gene match: 5. CDR3 coding DNA: TGTGCCAGCCGTAAGACAGGGACCGGGGAGCTGTTTTTT. This codes for CASRKTGTGELFF.

The chain joins TRBV5-4 to TRBJ2-1; 9 bases are shared with TRBD2. With V trimmed by 4 bases and J by 7 bases, 12 bases remained unmatched. The CDR3 length is 16 residues. Germline-derived CDR1 and CDR2 are SGHNT and YYREEE (reference sequence). CDR3 region: CASSLPLAGVGNEQFF. CDR3 DNA: TGTGCCAGCAGCCTCCCCTTAGCGGGAGTAGGGAATGAGCAGTTCTTC.

The rearrangement joins TRBV6-6 to TRBJ1-5, with D possibly matching TRBD1 (5 bases). The CDR3 totals 16 residues. Germline lookup yields CDR1 MNHNY and CDR2 SVGAGI (reference sequence). Trimming took 0 bases from V and 10 from J, leaving 19 bases between them. The CDR3 DNA reads TGTGCCAGCAGTTACTCGATTGGGACGGCGCTCAGCCCCCAGCATTTT. Amino acid sequence: CASSYSIGTALSPQHF.

The chain recombines TRBV2 with TRBJ2-3; weak D call: TRBD2 (6 bases). Germline CDR1 reads SNHLY; CDR2 reads FYNNEI. V was trimmed by 7 bases and J by 0 bases, leaving 14 bases between them. The CDR3 is made up of 15 amino acids. The DNA for the CDR3 is TGTGCCAGCACCCATTATGCGGGAAGCACAGATACGCAGTATTTT. Translation: CASTHYAGSTDTQYF. The full variable domain, in which reference TRBV2 and TRBJ2-3 provide the parts outside the CDR3, is EPEVTQTPSHQVTQMGQEVILRCVPISNHLYFYWYRQILGQKVEFLVSFYNNEISEKSEIFDDQFSVERPDGSNFTLKIRSTKLEDSAMYFCASTHYAGSTDTQYFGPGTRLTVL.

This clone was observed many times. This sample also contains other DNA sequences that code for the same CDR3. The chain is built from TRBV4-3 and TRBJ2-3; a weak D match, TRBD2 (6 bases). With 1 base removed from V and 2 bases from J, the gap between germline ends came to 10 bases. The CDR3 extends over 15 amino acids. From germline, CDR1 is LGHNA and CDR2 YSLEER. CDR3 protein: CASSQGGGDTDTQYF. The CDR3 DNA follows: TGCGCCAGCAGCCAAGGGGGCGGGGACACAGATACGCAGTATTTT.

There are a few counts of this clone. J is TRBJ2-7 and V is TRBV6-5; the D is unclear. The CDR3 sequence is 13 residues long. V was cut by 6 bases and J by 6 bases, with 15 bases left in between. Looked up from germline, CDR1 is MNHEY and CDR2 is SVGAGI. The CDR3 loop reads CASREPVSAEQYF. The CDR3 DNA reads as TGTGCCAGCAGAGAGCCTGTATCTGCCGAGCAGTACTTC.

Only a few counts were recorded for this clone. This chain uses TRBV5-1 with TRBJ2-7; D possibly corresponds to TRBD2 (5 bases). Germline V gene lookup returns CDR1 SGHRS and CDR2 YFSETQ. The CDR3 loop spans 14 amino acids. Trimming pared 4 bases from V and 3 bases from J, leaving 14 bases between. This CDR3 is CASSRGDGFYEQYF. The CDR3 DNA reads TGCGCCAGCAGCCGGGGTGACGGCTTCTACGAGCAGTACTTC.

In nucleotides, the CDR3 is TGCGCCAGCAGCTTGGGAAGCTCGTTCGGGGCCGGAAACACCATATATTTT. It specifies CASSLGSSFGAGNTIYF. This chain joins TRBV5-1 and TRBJ1-3, with D possibly TRBD1 on 5 matching bases. Germline CDR1 reads SGHRS; CDR2 reads YFSETQ. The V and J ends lost 0 bases and 4 bases respectively, with 17 bases between them. The CDR3 consists of 17 residues.

The rearrangement joins TRBV7-6 to TRBJ2-3; a weak D match, TRBD2 (7 bases). Trimming pared 5 bases from V and 2 bases from J, leaving 20 bases between. The germline V gene has CDR1 SGHVS and CDR2 FNYEAQ. This CDR3 is 17 amino acids long. In DNA form, the CDR3 reads TGTGCCAGCAGCCCGTTTGGAGGGGGAGGGGTCACAGATACGCAGTATTTT. Amino acid sequence: CASSPFGGGGVTDTQYF.

The genes are TRBV30 and TRBJ2-1; D gene ambiguous. Germline V gives CDR1 GTSNPN, CDR2 SVGIG (reference sequence). CDR3 length: 12 amino acids. The V and J ends lost 2 bases and 9 bases respectively, with 11 bases between them. In DNA, the CDR3 is TGTGCCTGGAGTACACCGACATCTGAGCAGTTCTTC. Translated, it gives CAWSTPTSEQFF.

The chain carries TRBV7-9 and TRBJ2-5, with D possibly matching TRBD2 (6 bases). From germline, CDR1 is SEHNR and CDR2 FQNEAQ (reference sequence). The ends were cut back, 4 bases at V and 2 bases at J, with 14 bases in the middle. The CDR3 runs 15 residues. Written as DNA, the CDR3 is TGTGCCAGCAGCTCTGGAGCGGGCAGACAAGAGACCCAGTACTTC. This gives the protein CASSSGAGRQETQYF.

This clone appeared a few times. This rearrangement joins TRBV6-6 to TRBJ1-1; D gene unclear. The V gene's germline CDR1 is MNHNY and CDR2 SVGAGI (reference sequence). The CDR3 sequence is 11 residues long. With 8 bases removed from V and 1 base from J, the gap between germline ends came to 5 bases. CDR3 residues: CASHRNTEAFF. The CDR3 DNA reads TGTGCCAGCCATAGGAACACTGAAGCTTTCTTT.

The CDR3 DNA is TGTGCCAGTAGTGCTTTTTCCGGAGCAGGGGATACCTACGAGCAGTACTTC. Amino acids: CASSAFSGAGDTYEQYF. V is TRBV19 and J is TRBJ2-7, with D possibly being TRBD1 (6 bases). This CDR3 is 17 amino acids long. The V end was cut by 5 bases, the J end by 2 bases, with 22 bases between. Germline-derived CDR1 and CDR2 are LNHDA and SQIVND (reference sequence).

This chain connects TRBV2 to TRBJ2-3; no definite D call. The CDR3 is 11 residues long. The germline V gene encodes CDR1 SNHLY and CDR2 FYNNEI. Trimming stripped 7 bases from V and 2 bases from J, with 4 bases between. The CDR3 loop reads CASIHTDTQYF. The CDR3 DNA reads TGTGCCAGCATTCACACAGATACGCAGTATTTT. Based on the CDR3 plus reference TRBV2 and TRBJ2-3, the full variable domain is EPEVTQTPSHQVTQMGQEVILRCVPISNHLYFYWYRQILGQKVEFLVSFYNNEISEKSEIFDDQFSVERPDGSNFTLKIRSTKLEDSAMYFCASIHTDTQYFGPGTRLTVL.